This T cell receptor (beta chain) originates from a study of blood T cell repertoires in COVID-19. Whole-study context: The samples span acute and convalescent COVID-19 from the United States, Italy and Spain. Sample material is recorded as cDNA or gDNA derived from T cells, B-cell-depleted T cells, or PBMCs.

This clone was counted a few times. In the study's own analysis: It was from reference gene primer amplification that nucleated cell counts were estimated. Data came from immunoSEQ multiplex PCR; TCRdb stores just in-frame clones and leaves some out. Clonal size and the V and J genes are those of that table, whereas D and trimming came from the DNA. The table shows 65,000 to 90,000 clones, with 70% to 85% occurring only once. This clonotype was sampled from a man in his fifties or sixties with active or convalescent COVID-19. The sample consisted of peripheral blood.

For the CDR3, the DNA is TGTGCCTGGGGTGGATTCCCAGGGCGCCGGTCACCCCTCCACTTT. Translating gives CAWGGFPGRRSPLHF. V is TRBV30 and J is TRBJ1-6; tentative D call: TRBD1 (5 bases). This CDR3 contains 15 residues. With 5 bases removed from V and 10 bases from J, the gap between germline ends came to 21 bases. Germline CDR1 and CDR2: GTSNPN and SVGIG (reference sequence).